These 4 T cell receptor beta chains were all obtained from the same sample, sequenced in a study of cytomegalovirus exposure and HLA in healthy donors (dated by TCRdb to the late 2010s). Library prep was done by the immunoSEQ multiplex PCR assay. Not all clones reach the TCRdb copy of this immuneACCESS table, which keeps in-frame sequences only. Checked studies attribute under half of the gap to unresolved V genes and leave the rest unexplained. This sample has 150,000 to 180,000 clones in its table, and 70% to 90% of those were observed once. The ten top clones hold 20% to 25% of the sample. Sequenced material: PBMCs. The receptors were gathered from a man between 18 and 29 years old in good health and CMV-seropositive.

The CDR3 sequence: CASSLDPGQRRNQPQHF. In DNA form, the CDR3 reads TGTGCCAGCAGCTTAGACCCGGGACAGAGACGCAATCAGCCCCAGCATTTT. The rearrangement joins TRBV7-2 to TRBJ1-5; 7 bases are a match to TRBD1. J was trimmed by 2 bases and V by 1 base; bases with no gene match: 8. CDR3 length equals 17 residues. Germline V CDR1 and CDR2: SGHTA, FQGNSA.

The V and J genes are TRBV27 and TRBJ2-7; tentatively, D is TRBD1 (5 bases). This CDR3 is 14 amino acids long. The V end lost 6 bases, the J end lost 4 bases, and 16 bases lay between the germline ends. In germline, CDR1 is MNHEY, CDR2 SMNVEV (reference sequence). The CDR3 here is CASRGDRSFYEQYF. CDR3 bases: TGTGCCAGCAGGGGCGACAGATCCTTTTACGAGCAGTACTTC.

This chain joins TRBV19 and TRBJ2-1; TRBD1 matches 7 bases. With 5 bases clipped from V and 4 bases from J, the junction kept 5 bases outside the gene matches. Germline V gives CDR1 LNHDA, CDR2 SQIVND (reference sequence). CDR3 size: 14 residues. In nucleotides, the CDR3 is TGTGCCAGTAGTCGGGACAGCCGTTACAATGAGCAGTTCTTC. Its protein product is CASSRDSRYNEQFF. Full variable domain (outside the CDR3, taken from reference TRBV19 and TRBJ2-1): DGGITQSPKYLFRKEGQNVTLSCEQNLNHDAMYWYRQDPGQGLRLIYYSQIVNDFQKGDIAEGYSVSREKKESFPLTVTSAQKNPTAFYLCASSRDSRYNEQFFGPGTRLTVL.

This chain links TRBV7-3 with TRBJ2-1; D might be TRBD2 (6 bases). The CDR3 is made up of 13 amino acids. The germline CDR1 and CDR2 sequences are SGHTA and FQGTGA. V lost 8 bases and J lost 4, with 12 bases in between. The DNA for the CDR3 is TGTGCCAGCGGACTAACCCTTTACAATGAGCAGTTCTTC. Amino acids: CASGLTLYNEQFF.